This T cell receptor beta chain stems from a study of preoperative IRX-2 immunotherapy in early breast cancer. With 2 bases removed from V and 1 base from J, the gap between germline ends came to 9 bases. Germline V lookup: CDR1 SGHRS, CDR2 YFSETQ. The CDR3 contains 14 residues. Profiled with immunoSEQ multiplex PCR; TCRdb holds only in-frame clones, not every one. The sample yields 75,000 to 100,000 clones, 86% seen once. The sample's treatment: preoperative locoregional IRX-2 cytokine immunotherapy. Samples came from a phase Ib trial of preoperative locoregional IRX-2 cytokine immunotherapy. The sample in question was tumor tissue, obtained after IRX-2 immunotherapy. This clonotype originated in a human donor with breast cancer. The chain links TRBV5-1 to TRBJ1-1; no reliable D call. CDR3 sequence (DNA): TGCGCCAGCAGCTTTCTCGACAAGAACACTGAAGCTTTCTTT. Amino acids: CASSFLDKNTEAFF.